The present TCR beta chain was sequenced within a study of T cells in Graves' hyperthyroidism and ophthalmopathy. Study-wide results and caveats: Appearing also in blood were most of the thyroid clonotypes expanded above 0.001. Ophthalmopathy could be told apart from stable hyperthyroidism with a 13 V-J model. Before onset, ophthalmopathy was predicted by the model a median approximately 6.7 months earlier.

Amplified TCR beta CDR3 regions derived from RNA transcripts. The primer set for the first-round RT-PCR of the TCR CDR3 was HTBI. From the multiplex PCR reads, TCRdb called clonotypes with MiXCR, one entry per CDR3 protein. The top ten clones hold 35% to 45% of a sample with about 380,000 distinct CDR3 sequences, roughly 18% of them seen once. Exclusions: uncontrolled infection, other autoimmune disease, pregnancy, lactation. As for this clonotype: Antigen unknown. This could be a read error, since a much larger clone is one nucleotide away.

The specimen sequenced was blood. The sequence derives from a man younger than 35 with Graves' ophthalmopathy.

CDR3 DNA sequence: TGCGGCGTTGAAGGGGAGGGCAGAGCTACTAACTATGGCTACACCTTC. Residues: CGVEGEGRATNYGYTF. The chain joins TRBV29-1 to TRBJ1-2, with a weak D call TRBD1 (5 bases). CDR1 and CDR2 (germline): SQVTM, ANQGSEA. This CDR3 comprises 16 residues. The whole variable domain, remainder taken from reference TRBV29-1 and TRBJ1-2, is SAVISQKPSRDICQRGTSLTIQCQVDSQVTMMFWYRQQPGQSLTLIATANQGSEATYESGFVIDKFPISRPNLTFSTLTVSNMSPEDSSIYLCGVEGEGRATNYGYTFGSGTRLTVV.